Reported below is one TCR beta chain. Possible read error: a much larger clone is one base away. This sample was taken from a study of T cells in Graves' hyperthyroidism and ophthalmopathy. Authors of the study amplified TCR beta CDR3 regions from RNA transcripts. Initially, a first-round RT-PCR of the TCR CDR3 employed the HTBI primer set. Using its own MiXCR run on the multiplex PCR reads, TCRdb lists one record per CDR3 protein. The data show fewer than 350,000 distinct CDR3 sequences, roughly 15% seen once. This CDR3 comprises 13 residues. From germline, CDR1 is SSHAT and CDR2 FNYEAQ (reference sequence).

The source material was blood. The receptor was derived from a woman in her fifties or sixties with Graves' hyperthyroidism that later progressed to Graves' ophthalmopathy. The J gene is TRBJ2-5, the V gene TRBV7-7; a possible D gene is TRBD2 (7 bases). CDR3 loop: CAGSLRGGGTQYF. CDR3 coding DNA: TGTGCTGGCAGCTTAAGGGGGGGCGGGACCCAGTACTTC.